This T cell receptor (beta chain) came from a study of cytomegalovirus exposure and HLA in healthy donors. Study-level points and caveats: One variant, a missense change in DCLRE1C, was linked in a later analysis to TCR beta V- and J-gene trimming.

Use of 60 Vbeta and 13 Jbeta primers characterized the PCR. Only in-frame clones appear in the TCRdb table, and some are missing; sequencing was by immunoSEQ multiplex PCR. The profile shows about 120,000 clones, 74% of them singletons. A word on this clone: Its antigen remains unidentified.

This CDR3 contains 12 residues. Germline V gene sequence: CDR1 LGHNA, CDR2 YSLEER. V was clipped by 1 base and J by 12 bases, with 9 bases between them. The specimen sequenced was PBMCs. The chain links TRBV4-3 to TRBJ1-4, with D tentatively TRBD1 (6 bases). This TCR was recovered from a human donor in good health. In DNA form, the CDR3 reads TGCGCCAGCAGCCAAGTCCAGGGGCAACTGTTTTTT. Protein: CASSQVQGQLFF.